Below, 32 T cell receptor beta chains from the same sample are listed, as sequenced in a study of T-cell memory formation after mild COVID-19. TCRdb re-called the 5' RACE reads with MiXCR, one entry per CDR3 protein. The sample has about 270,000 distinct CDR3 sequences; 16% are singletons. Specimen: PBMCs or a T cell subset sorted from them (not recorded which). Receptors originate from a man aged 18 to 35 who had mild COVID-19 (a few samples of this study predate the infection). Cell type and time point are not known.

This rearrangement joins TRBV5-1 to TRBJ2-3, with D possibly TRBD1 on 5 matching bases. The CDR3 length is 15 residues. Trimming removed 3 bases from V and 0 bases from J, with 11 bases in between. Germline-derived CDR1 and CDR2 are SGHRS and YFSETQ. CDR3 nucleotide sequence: TGCGCCAGCAGCTCGCAGGGCCCTAGCACAGATACGCAGTATTTT. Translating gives CASSSQGPSTDTQYF.

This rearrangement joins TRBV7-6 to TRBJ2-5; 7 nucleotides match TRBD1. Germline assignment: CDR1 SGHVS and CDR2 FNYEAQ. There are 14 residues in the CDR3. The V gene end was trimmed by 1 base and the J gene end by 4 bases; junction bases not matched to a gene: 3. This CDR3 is CASSLEGAGETQYF. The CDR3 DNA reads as TGTGCCAGCAGCTTAGAGGGGGCGGGAGAGACCCAGTACTTC.

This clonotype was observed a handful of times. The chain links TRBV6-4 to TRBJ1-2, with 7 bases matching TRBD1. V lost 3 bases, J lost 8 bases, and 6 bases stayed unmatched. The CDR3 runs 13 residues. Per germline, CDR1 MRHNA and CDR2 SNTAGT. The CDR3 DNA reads TGTGCCAGCAGTGAGCCAGGGGGAACGGGCTACACCTTC. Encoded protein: CASSEPGGTGYTF.

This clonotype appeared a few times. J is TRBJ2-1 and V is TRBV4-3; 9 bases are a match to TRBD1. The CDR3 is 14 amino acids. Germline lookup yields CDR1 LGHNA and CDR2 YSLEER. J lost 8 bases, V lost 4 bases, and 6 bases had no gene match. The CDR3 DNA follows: TGCGCCAGCAGCCCAGGGACAGGGACCTATGAGCAGTTCTTC. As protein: CASSPGTGTYEQFF.

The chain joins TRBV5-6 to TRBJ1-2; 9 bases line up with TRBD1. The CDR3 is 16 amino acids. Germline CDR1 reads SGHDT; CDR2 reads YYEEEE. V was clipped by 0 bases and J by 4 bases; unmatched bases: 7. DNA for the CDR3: TGTGCCAGCAGCTTGGCCCTACCGACAGGGGGCTATGGCTACACCTTC. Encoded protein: CASSLALPTGGYGYTF.

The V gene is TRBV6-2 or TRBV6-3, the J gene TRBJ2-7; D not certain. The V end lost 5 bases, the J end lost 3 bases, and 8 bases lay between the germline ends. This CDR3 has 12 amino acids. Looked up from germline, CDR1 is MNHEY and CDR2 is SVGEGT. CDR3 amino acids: CASSNTHYEQYF. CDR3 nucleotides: TGTGCCAGCAGTAACACCCACTACGAGCAGTACTTC.

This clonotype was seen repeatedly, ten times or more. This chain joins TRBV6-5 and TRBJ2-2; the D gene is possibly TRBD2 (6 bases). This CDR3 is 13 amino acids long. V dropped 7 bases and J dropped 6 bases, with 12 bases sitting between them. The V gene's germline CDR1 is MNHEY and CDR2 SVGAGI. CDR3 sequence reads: CASTYGSPGELFF. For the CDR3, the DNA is TGTGCCAGCACCTACGGGAGTCCCGGGGAGCTGTTTTTT.

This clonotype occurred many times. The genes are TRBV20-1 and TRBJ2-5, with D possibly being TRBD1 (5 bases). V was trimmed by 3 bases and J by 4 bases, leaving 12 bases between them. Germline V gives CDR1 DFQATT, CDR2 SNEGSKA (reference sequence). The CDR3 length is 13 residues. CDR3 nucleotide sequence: TGCAGTGCTAGGGTTCAGGGCGGAGAGACCCAGTACTTC. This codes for CSARVQGGETQYF.

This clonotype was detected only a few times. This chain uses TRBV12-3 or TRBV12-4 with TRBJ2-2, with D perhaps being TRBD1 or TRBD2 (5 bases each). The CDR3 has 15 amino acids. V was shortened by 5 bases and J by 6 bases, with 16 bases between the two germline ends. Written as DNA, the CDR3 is TGTGCCAGCAGTCCGGGACCGTACGAACCCGGGGAGCTGTTTTTT. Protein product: CASSPGPYEPGELFF.

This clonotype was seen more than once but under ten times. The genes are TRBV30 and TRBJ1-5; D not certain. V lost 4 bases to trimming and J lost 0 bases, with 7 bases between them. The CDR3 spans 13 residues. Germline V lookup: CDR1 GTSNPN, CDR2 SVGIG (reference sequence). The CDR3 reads CAWTADSNQPQHF. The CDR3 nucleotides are TGTGCCTGGACGGCGGATAGCAATCAGCCCCAGCATTTT.

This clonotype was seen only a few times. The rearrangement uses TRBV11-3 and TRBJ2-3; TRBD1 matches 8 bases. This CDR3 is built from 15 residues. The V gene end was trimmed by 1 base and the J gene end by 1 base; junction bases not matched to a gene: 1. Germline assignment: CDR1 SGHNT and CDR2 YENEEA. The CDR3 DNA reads TGTGCCAGCAGCTTAGCGGGACAGGGCACAGATACGCAGTATTTT. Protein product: CASSLAGQGTDTQYF.

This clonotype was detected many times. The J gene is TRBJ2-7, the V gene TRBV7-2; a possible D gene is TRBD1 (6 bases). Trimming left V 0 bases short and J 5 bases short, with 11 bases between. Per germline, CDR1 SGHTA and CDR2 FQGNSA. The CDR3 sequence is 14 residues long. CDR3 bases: TGTGCCAGCAGCTTAGCGAGGGGACACCACGAGCAGTACTTC. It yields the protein CASSLARGHHEQYF.

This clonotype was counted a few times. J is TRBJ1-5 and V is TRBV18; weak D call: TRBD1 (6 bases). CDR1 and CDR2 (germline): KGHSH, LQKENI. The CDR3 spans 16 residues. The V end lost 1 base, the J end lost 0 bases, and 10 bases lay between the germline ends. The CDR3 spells CASSPRGTSSNQPQHF. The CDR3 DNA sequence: TGTGCCAGCTCACCACGCGGGACATCTAGCAATCAGCCCCAGCATTTT.

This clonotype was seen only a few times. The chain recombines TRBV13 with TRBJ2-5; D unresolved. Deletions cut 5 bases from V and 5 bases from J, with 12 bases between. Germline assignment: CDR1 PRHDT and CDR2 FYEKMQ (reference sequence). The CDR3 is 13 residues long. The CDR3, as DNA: TGTGCCAGCAGCCGGCCGGACGGGGAGACCCAGTACTTC. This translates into CASSRPDGETQYF.

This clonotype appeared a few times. CDR3 DNA: TGCGCCAGCAGTGAGGTTGTTCAAGAGACCCAGTACTTC. It specifies CASSEVVQETQYF. J is TRBJ2-5 and V is TRBV10-2; no firm D call. Germline values: CDR1 WSHSY, CDR2 SAAADI. V lost 2 bases and J 2 bases, leaving 6 bases between the germline ends. The CDR3 covers 13 residues.

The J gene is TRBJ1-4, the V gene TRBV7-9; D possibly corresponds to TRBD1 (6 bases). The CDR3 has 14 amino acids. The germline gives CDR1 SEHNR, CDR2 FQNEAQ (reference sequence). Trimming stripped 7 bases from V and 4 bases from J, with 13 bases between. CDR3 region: CASTRGQHNEKLFF. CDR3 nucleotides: TGTGCCAGCACTAGAGGACAGCATAATGAAAAACTGTTTTTT.

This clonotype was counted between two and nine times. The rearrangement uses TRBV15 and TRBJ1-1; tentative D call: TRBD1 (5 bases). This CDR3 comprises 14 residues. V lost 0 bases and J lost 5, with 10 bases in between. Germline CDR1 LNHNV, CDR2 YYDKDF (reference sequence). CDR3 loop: CATSRDPGSTEAFF. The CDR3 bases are TGTGCCACCAGCAGAGATCCAGGGAGTACTGAAGCTTTCTTT.

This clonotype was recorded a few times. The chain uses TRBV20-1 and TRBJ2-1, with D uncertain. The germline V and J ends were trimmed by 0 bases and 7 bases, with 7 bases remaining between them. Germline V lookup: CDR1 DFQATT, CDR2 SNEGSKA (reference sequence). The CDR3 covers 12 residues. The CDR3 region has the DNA TGCAGTGCTAGAGAGGTAGGGAATGAGCAGTTCTTC. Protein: CSAREVGNEQFF.

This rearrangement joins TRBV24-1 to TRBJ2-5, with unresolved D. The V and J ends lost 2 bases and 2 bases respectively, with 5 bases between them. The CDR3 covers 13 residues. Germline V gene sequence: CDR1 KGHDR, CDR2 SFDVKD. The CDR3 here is CATSDYSQETQYF. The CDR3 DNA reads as TGTGCCACCAGTGATTACAGTCAAGAGACCCAGTACTTC.

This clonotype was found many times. This chain's CDR3 is CASSLVPRGQAFF. The DNA for the CDR3 is TGTGCCAGCAGCTTAGTCCCCAGGGGGCAAGCTTTCTTT. This chain uses TRBV11-2 with TRBJ1-1; TRBD1 agrees at 8 bases. There are 13 residues in the CDR3. Trimming cost V 1 base and J 9 bases; bases outside gene matches: 4. The germline V gene has CDR1 SGHAT and CDR2 FQNNGV.

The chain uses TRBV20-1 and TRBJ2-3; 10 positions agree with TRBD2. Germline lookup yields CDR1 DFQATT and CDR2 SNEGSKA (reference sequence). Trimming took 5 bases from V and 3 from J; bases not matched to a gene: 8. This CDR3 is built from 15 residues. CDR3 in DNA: TGCAGTGCTGGCAATAGCGGGGGGAATACAGATACGCAGTATTTT. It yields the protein CSAGNSGGNTDTQYF.

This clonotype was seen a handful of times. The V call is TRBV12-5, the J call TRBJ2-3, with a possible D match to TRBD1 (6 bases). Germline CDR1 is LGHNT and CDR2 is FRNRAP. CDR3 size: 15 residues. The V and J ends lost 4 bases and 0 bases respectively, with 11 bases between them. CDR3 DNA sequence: TGTGCTAGTGGTTCCGGGACATCTAGCACAGATACGCAGTATTTT. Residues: CASGSGTSSTDTQYF. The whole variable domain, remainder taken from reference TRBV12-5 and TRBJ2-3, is DARVTQTPRHKVTEMGQEVTMRCQPILGHNTVFWYRQTMMQGLELLAYFRNRAPLDDSGMPKDRFSAEMPDATLATLKIQPSEPRDSAVYFCASGSGTSSTDTQYFGPGTRLTVL.

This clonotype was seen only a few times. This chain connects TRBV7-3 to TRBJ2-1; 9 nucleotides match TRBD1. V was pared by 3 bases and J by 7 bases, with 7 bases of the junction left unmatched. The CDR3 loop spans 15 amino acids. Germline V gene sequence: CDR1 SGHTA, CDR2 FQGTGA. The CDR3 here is CASSLSGTGINEQFF. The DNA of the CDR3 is TGTGCCAGCAGCTTGTCCGGGACAGGGATAAATGAGCAGTTCTTC.

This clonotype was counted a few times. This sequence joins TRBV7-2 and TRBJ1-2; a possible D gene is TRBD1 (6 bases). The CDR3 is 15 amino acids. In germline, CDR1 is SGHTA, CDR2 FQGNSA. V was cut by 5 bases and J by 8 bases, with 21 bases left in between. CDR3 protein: CASSVRVYRGQGYTF. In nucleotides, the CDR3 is TGTGCCAGCAGCGTGCGGGTCTATCGGGGGCAGGGCTACACCTTC.

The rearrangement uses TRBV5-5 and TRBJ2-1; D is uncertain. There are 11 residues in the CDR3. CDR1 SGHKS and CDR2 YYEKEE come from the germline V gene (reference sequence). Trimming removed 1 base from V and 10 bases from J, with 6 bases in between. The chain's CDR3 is CASSLSVEQFF. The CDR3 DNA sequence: TGTGCCAGCAGCTTGAGCGTGGAGCAGTTCTTC.

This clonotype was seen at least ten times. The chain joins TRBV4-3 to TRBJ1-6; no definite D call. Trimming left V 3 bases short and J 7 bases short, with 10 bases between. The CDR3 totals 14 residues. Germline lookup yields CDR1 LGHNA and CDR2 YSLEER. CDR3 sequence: CASSHGRANSPLHF. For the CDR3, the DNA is TGCGCCAGCAGCCATGGACGGGCAAATTCACCCCTCCACTTT.

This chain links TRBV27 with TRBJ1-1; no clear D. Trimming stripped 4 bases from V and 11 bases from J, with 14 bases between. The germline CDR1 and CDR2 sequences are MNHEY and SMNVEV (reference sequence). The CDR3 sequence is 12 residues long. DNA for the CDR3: TGTGCCAGCAGTTCCATCGGTAGATCGGCTTTCTTT. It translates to CASSSIGRSAFF.

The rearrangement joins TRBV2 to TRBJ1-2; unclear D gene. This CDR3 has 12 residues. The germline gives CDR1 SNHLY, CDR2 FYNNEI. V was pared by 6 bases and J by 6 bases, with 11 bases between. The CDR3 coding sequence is TGTGCCAGCAGAGAAACGGGTGATGGCTACACCTTC. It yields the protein CASRETGDGYTF.

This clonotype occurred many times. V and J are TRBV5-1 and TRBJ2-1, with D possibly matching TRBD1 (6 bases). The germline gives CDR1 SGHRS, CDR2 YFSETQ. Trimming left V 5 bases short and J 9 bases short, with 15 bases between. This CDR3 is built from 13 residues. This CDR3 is CASSFRGPGEQFF. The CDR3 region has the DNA TGCGCCAGCAGTTTCAGGGGCCCTGGTGAGCAGTTCTTC.

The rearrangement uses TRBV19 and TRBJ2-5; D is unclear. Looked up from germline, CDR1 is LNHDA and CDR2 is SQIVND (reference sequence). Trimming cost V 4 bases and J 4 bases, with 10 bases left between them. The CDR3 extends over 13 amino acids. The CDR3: CASSTRFGETQYF. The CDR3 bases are TGTGCCAGTAGTACGAGGTTCGGAGAGACCCAGTACTTC. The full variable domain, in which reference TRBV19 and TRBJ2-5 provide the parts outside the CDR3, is DGGITQSPKYLFRKEGQNVTLSCEQNLNHDAMYWYRQDPGQGLRLIYYSQIVNDFQKGDIAEGYSVSREKKESFPLTVTSAQKNPTAFYLCASSTRFGETQYFGPGTRLLVL.

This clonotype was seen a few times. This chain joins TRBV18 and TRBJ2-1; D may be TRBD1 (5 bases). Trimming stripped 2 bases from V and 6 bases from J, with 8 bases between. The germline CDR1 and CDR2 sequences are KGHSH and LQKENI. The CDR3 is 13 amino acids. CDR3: CASSPAGRNEQFF. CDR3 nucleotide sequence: TGTGCCAGCTCACCAGCAGGGCGCAATGAGCAGTTCTTC.

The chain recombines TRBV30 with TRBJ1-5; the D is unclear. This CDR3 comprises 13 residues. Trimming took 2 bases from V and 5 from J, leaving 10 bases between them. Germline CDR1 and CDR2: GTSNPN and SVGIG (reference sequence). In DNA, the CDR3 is TGTGCCTGGAGTAAGTGGGATCATCAGCCCCAGCATTTT. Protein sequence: CAWSKWDHQPQHF.